The T cell receptor beta chain described here comes from a study of monozygotic twins with inflammatory bowel disease. General study points: Possibly because of limited power, concordant and discordant twins showed no difference in repertoire similarity.

As regards this clonotype: Its antigen is currently unknown.

There were roughly 3,200 ng of total RNA used for each TCR library. Across eight separate reactions for each sample, cDNA was made. No DNA is given; TCRdb re-called the 5' RACE reads and lists each CDR3 protein once. The sample table sets out 95,000 to 110,000 distinct CDR3 sequences. CDR1 is SGHRS, CDR2 YFSETQ, per germline. The length of the CDR3 is 17 residues. The genes are TRBV5-1 and TRBJ2-5; there is no DNA to check the TCRdb D call of TRBD1. The clonotype was recovered from a human donor with ulcerative colitis or Crohn's disease, or a healthy co-twin of an affected twin (not recorded which). The sequenced material came from blood. The CDR3 loop reads CASSAGIRGIYQETQYF.